This note documents a single T cell receptor (beta chain) sequence. These data originate in a study of blood T cell repertoires in COVID-19. In germline, CDR1 is MNHEY, CDR2 SMNVEV (reference sequence). The CDR3 extends over 15 amino acids. With 5 bases removed from V and 2 bases from J, the gap between germline ends came to 10 bases. Profiled with immunoSEQ multiplex PCR; TCRdb holds only in-frame clones, not every one. Of 200,000 to 250,000 clones in the sample, about 85% were seen once. The rearrangement links TRBV27 to TRBJ2-6, with TRBD1 as a possible D gene (5 bases). The source of this sequence is a man aged 40-55 years with acute or convalescent COVID-19. Sequencing was carried out using peripheral blood. DNA of the CDR3: TGTGCCAGCAGTGATCGCAGGGCTGGGGCCAACGTCCTGACTTTC. Its translation is CASSDRRAGANVLTF.